The 19 T cell receptor beta chains below were found in one sample sequenced in a study of tumor-infiltrating lymphocytes in primary liver carcinoma. For each extraction, RNA and DNA were obtained together from about 20-30 mg of unsorted bulk tissue. Synthesis of TCR beta cDNA was carried out from approximately 0.55 ug total RNA with a constant-region primer. Sequencing libraries for TCR beta derived from three nested multiplex PCR rounds that used slightly modified ARM-PCR. TRBV1-TRBV30 forward primers and a C-beta reverse primer were used in the first two PCR rounds, which each ran for approximately 10 cycles. Each CDR3 protein is one row after TCRdb ran MiXCR on the multiplex PCR reads. The sample includes roughly 45,000 distinct CDR3 sequences, roughly 70% of them seen just once. Material for sequencing was liver tumor tissue from sampling region 5. The subset: tumor region T5, tumor centre. The source of these receptors is a man aged 40-49 years with primary liver carcinoma and hepatitis B virus infection.

A word on this clonotype: The junction departs from the called germline gene at one end, perhaps through a read error. V gene TRBV4-2 combines with J gene TRBJ1-3; possible D gene TRBD1, 5 bases. The CDR3 consists of 14 residues. Germline CDR1 is LGHNA and CDR2 is YNFKEQ. CDR3 loop: CVSSRDETGNTTYF. CDR3 bases: TGTGTCAGCAGCAGGGACGAGACGGGAAACACCACATATTTT.

Worth noting for this clonotype: Being one base from a much bigger clone, this may be a read error. This sequence joins TRBV30 and TRBJ2-7; possible D gene TRBD2, 5 bases. Germline-derived CDR1 and CDR2 are GTSNPN and SVGIG (reference sequence). CDR3 length: 11 amino acids. The CDR3 spells CAWSPSYEEYF. DNA of the CDR3: TGTGCCTGGAGTCCTAGCTACGAGGAGTACTTC.

The CDR3 nucleotides are TGCAGCGCCCAGAAGCTGACCTGGGAGGGTGATACTTTCTTT. Its protein product is CSAQKLTWEGDTFF. V is TRBV29-1 and J is TRBJ1-1, with no clear D. CDR1 and CDR2 (germline): SQVTM, ANQGSEA. This CDR3 comprises 14 residues. V gave up 7 bases and J gave up 12 bases, with 27 bases separating them.

This clonotype was detected only once. The junction departs from germline at one end; a sequencing error may be responsible. The chain is built from TRBV12-3 or TRBV12-4 and TRBJ2-7; a weak D match, TRBD2 (6 bases). The CDR3 contains 14 residues. The CDR3 sequence: CTSSSGTVSNEQYF. Here the CDR3 DNA reads TGTACCAGCAGTTCCGGGACTGTCTCCAACGAGCAGTACTTC.

About this clonotype: Since no conserved phenylalanine or tryptophan closes the CDR3, a read error is the likely cause. The chain joins TRBV11-1 to TRBJ2-1; TRBD2 agrees at 14 bases. J gave up 5 bases and V 8 bases, and 11 bases lay outside the gene matches. Germline CDR1 and CDR2: SGHAT and FQDESV (reference sequence). The CDR3 is 17 residues long. The CDR3 is CASCLGLAGEADNEQFL. The CDR3 DNA follows: TGTGCCAGCTGCCTGGGACTAGCGGGAGAAGCTGACAATGAGCAGTTCCTC.

This clonotype was counted many times. This chain links TRBV28 with TRBJ2-7; TRBD2 might be the D (5 bases). Germline lookup yields CDR1 MDHEN and CDR2 SYDVKM. The length of the CDR3 is 12 residues. The germline V and J ends were trimmed by 3 bases and 9 bases, with 12 bases remaining between them. CDR3 region: CASSFLSRGQYF. The DNA for the CDR3 is TGTGCCAGCAGTTTTCTTAGTCGGGGGCAGTACTTC.

This clonotype was observed at least ten times. The V call is TRBV28, the J call TRBJ2-7; weak D call: TRBD2 (5 bases). The CDR3 is 14 amino acids. Germline V gene data show CDR1 as MDHEN and CDR2 as SYDVKM. V was clipped by 7 bases and J by 3 bases, with 16 bases between them. DNA for the CDR3: TGTGCCAGCACCCGGGGAACGGACCACTACGAGCAGTACTTC. Protein product: CASTRGTDHYEQYF.

About this clonotype itself: Germline and junction disagree at one end, which may indicate a read error. This sequence joins TRBV5-5 and TRBJ2-2, with D possibly matching TRBD1 (6 bases). The CDR3 covers 16 residues. Germline V gene lookup returns CDR1 SGHKS and CDR2 YYEKEE (reference sequence). The CDR3 sequence: CASSLRQGLGTRELFF. The CDR3 nucleotides read TGTGCCAGCAGCTTACGTCAGGGGCTGGGCACCAGGGAGCTGTTTTTT. The whole variable domain, remainder taken from reference TRBV5-5 and TRBJ2-2, is DAGVTQSPTHLIKTRGQQVTLRCSPISGHKSVSWYQQVLGQGPQFIFQYYEKEERGRGNFPDRFSARQFPNYSSELNVNALLLGDSALYLCASSLRQGLGTRELFFGEGSRLTVL.

In the case of this clonotype: A much larger clone sits a single nucleotide away, making a read error possible. J is TRBJ2-5 and V is TRBV7-9; TRBD2 might be the D (6 bases). The CDR3 spans 15 residues. Germline V gene lookup returns CDR1 SEHNR and CDR2 FQNEAQ (reference sequence). Trimming shortened V by 0 bases and J by 7 bases, and 15 bases separated the two germline ends. The CDR3 here is CASSLAMGGQVTQYF. CDR3 sequence (DNA): TGTGCCAGCAGCTTAGCGATGGGAGGTCAGGTGACCCAGTACTTC.

Worth noting for this clonotype: A read error may account for a junction end that differs from germline. This rearrangement joins TRBV12-3 or TRBV12-4 to TRBJ2-3; 10 bases align to TRBD1. The CDR3 contains 17 residues. The CDR3 DNA is TGTGTCAGCAGTTCGCCTGAGGGACAGGGGCGGTCAAATACGCAGTATTTT. It specifies CVSSSPEGQGRSNTQYF.

In this sample, this clonotype turned up a few times. CDR3 coding DNA: TGTGCCAGCAGCTTTACAGGGGGCCGGGGGTACGAGCAGTACTTC. Protein: CASSFTGGRGYEQYF. This chain uses TRBV11-2 with TRBJ2-7; 9 positions match TRBD1. The CDR3 totals 15 residues. CDR1 and CDR2 (germline): SGHAT, FQNNGV. V shed 3 bases and J 4 bases; nucleotides not matched to a gene: 7.

Of note for this clonotype: A read error may produce the germline difference seen at one junction end. The V call is TRBV5-5, the J call TRBJ1-6, with TRBD1 matching 9 bases. CDR1 and CDR2 from the germline V gene are SGHKS and YYEKEE (reference sequence). The CDR3 is 16 residues long. DNA for the CDR3: TGTACCAGCAGCGTTACCGGGACAGGGAACAATTCACCCCCCCACTTT. This translates into CTSSVTGTGNNSPPHF.

V is TRBV2 and J is TRBJ2-5; weak D call: TRBD2 (6 bases). CDR3 length: 14 amino acids. Germline lookup yields CDR1 SNHLY and CDR2 FYNNEI. Trimming shortened V by 4 bases and J by 5 bases, and 14 bases separated the two germline ends. The CDR3: CASSGGVLGETQYF. The CDR3 coding sequence is TGTGCCAGCAGTGGGGGGGTCCTCGGGGAGACCCAGTACTTC.

About this clonotype: At one boundary the junction diverges from the germline segment, which might be a read error. The chain joins TRBV10-3 to TRBJ1-5; D might be TRBD1 (5 bases). The CDR3 sequence is 14 residues long. Germline V gene sequence: CDR1 ENHRY, CDR2 SYGVKD. CDR3 nucleotide sequence: TGCGCCATCAGTGACCTCGGGGACGGTCAGCCCCAGCATTTT. Translated: CAISDLGDGQPQHF.

On this clonotype itself: At one boundary the junction diverges from the germline segment, which might be a read error. The gene calls are TRBV12-3 or TRBV12-4 and TRBJ1-2, with TRBD1 matching 8 bases. This CDR3 has 14 amino acids. CDR3 residues: CASSLLQGAHDYTF. In DNA, the CDR3 is TGTGCCAGCAGTTTATTGCAGGGGGCGCACGACTACACATTC.

In regard to this clonotype: An end of the junction differs from the germline gene, which may be a read error. The gene calls are TRBV7-8 and TRBJ2-3; D unresolved. CDR1 is SGHVS and CDR2 is FQNEAQ in the germline V gene. This CDR3 has 15 amino acids. The CDR3 here is CASSLRGIDIDTQYF. CDR3 DNA: TGTGCCAGCAGCTTAAGAGGCATTGACATAGATACGCAGTATTTC.

This clonotype was observed once. The V and J genes are TRBV12-3 or TRBV12-4 and TRBJ2-7; D possibly corresponds to TRBD1 (6 bases). The CDR3 extends over 17 amino acids. V lost 6 bases to trimming and J lost 0 bases, with 21 bases between them. The CDR3 loop is CASSSSPGTWYSYEQYF. The CDR3 coding sequence is TGTGCCAGCAGCTCATCCCCCGGGACATGGTACTCCTACGAGCAGTACTTC.

This clonotype is medium-sized in the sample. The rearrangement links TRBV10-2 to TRBJ2-1, with D maybe TRBD2 (6 bases). The germline V gene encodes CDR1 WSHSY and CDR2 SAAADI. Trimming took 5 bases from V and 0 from J, leaving 14 bases between them. The CDR3 runs to 16 residues. Here the CDR3 DNA reads TGCGCCAGCAGTCTCACTACCGGGAGCTCCTACAATGAGCAGTTCTTC. As protein: CASSLTTGSSYNEQFF.

This clonotype was recorded at least ten times. The chain recombines TRBV6-1 with TRBJ2-4; D not resolved. Trimming took 1 base from V and 6 from J, leaving 10 bases between them. The CDR3 extends over 14 amino acids. Germline loops: CDR1 MNHNS, CDR2 SASEGT. CDR3 nucleotides: TGTGCCAGCAGTGAAGTCGGCAGGTTAAACATTCAGTACTTC. Translation gives CASSEVGRLNIQYF.